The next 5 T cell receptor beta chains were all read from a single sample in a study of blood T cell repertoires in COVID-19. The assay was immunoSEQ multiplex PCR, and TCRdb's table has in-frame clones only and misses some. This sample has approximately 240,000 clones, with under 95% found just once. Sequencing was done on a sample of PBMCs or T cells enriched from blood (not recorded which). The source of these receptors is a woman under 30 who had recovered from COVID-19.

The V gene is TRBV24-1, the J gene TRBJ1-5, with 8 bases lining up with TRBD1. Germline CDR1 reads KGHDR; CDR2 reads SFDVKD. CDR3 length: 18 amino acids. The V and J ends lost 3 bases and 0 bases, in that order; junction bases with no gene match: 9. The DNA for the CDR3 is TGTGCCACCAGTGATGGACAGGGTCTTTTAAATAGCAATCAGCCCCAGCATTTT. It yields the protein CATSDGQGLLNSNQPQHF.

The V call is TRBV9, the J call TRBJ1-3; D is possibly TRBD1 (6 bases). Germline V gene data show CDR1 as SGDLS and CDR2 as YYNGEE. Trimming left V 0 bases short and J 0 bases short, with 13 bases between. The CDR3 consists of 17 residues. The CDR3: CASSVAGDYHSGNTIYF. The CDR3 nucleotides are TGTGCCAGCAGCGTAGCAGGGGACTACCACTCTGGAAACACCATATATTTT.

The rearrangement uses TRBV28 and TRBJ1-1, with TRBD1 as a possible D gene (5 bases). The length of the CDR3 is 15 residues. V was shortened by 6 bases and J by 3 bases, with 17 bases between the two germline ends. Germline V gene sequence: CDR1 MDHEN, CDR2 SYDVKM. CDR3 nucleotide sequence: TGTGCCAGCAGAAATTTCAGGGTACAAGACACTGAAGCTTTCTTT. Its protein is CASRNFRVQDTEAFF.

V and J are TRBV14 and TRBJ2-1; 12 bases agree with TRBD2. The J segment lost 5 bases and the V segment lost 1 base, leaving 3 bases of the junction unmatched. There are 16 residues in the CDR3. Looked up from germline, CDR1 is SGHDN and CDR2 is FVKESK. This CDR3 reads CASSQGTSGVNNEQFF. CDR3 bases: TGTGCCAGCAGCCAAGGGACTAGCGGGGTTAACAATGAGCAGTTCTTC.

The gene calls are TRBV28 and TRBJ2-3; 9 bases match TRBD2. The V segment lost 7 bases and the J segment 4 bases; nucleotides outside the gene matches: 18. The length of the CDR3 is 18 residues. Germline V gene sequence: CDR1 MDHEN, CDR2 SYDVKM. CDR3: CASTAGTSPNKGADTQYF. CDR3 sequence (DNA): TGTGCCAGCACTGCCGGGACTAGCCCTAACAAGGGCGCAGATACGCAGTATTTT. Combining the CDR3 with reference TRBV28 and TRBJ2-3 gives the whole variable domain DVKVTQSSRYLVKRTGEKVFLECVQDMDHENMFWYRQDPGLGLRLIYFSYDVKMKEKGDIPEGYSVSREKKERFSLILESASTNQTSMYLCASTAGTSPNKGADTQYFGPGTRLTVL.